This T cell receptor (beta chain) was sequenced for a study of blood T cells in healthy people across ages. A sample-barcoded 5' primer and a J-beta primer mix were used in a second PCR of about 6 to 12 cycles. TCRdb fed the 5' RACE reads into MiXCR, producing one record per CDR3 protein. Here the sample spans roughly 1,500,000 distinct CDR3 sequences, about 31% being singletons. Investigators took 9.5 to 10 milliliters of peripheral blood from every donor. Researchers report isolating at least 6 million PBMCs per sample. Germline assignment: CDR1 SEHNR and CDR2 FQNEAQ (reference sequence). J was trimmed by 4 bases and V by 1 base; bases with no gene match: 9. The CDR3 runs 16 residues. There are many counts of this clonotype. Its cognate antigen is unknown. General study findings and limits: Diversity estimated from one million T cells was considered an underestimate.

This sequence was found in a woman aged 25 to 39 in good health. Specimen: blood. The chain uses TRBV7-9 and TRBJ2-5, with 7 positions matching TRBD2. The CDR3 is CASSLVPGRDRETQYF. The DNA of the CDR3 is TGTGCCAGCAGCTTAGTTCCAGGGAGGGACCGAGAGACCCAGTACTTC.